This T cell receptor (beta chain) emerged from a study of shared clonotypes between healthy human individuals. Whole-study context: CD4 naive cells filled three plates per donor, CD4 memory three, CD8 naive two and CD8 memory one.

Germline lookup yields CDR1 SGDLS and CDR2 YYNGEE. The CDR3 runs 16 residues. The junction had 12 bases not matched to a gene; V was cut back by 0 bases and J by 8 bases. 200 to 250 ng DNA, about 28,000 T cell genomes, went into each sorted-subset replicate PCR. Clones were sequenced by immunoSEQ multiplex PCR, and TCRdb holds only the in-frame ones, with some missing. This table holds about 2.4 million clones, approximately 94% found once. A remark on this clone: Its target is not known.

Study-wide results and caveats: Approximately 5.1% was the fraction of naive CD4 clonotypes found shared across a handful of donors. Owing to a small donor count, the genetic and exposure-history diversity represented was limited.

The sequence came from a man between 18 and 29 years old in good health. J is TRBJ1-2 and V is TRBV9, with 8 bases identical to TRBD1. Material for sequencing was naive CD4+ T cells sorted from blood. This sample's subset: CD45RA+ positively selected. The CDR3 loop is CASSVVERPGGAGYTF. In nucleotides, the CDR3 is TGTGCCAGCAGCGTAGTAGAGAGACCAGGGGGCGCCGGCTACACCTTC.